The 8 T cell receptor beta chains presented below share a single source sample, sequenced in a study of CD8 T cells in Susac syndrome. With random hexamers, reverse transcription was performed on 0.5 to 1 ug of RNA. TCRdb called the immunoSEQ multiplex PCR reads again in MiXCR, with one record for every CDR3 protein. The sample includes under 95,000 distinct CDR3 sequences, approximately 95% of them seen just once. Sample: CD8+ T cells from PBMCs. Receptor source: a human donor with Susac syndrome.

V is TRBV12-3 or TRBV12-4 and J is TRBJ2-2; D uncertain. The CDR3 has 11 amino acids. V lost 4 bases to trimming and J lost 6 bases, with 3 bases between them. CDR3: CASSWAGELFF. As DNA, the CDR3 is TGTGCCAGCAGTTGGGCCGGGGAGCTGTTTTTT.

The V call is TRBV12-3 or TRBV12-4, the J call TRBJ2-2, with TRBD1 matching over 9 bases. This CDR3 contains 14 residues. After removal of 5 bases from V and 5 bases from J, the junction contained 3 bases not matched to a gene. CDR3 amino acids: CASSGTGWTGELFF. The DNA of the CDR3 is TGTGCCAGCAGTGGGACAGGGTGGACCGGGGAGCTGTTTTTT.

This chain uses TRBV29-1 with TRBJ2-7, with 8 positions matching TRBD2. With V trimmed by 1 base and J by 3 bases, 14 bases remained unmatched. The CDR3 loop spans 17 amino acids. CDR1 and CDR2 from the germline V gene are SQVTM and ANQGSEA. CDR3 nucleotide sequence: TGCAGCGTTGAAGGACTGCGGGAGGACCTAAAGGGCTACGAGCAGTACTTC. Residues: CSVEGLREDLKGYEQYF.

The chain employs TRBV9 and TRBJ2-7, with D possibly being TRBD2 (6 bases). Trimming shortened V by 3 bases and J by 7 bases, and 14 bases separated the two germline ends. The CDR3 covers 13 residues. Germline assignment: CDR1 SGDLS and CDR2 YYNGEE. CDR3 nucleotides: TGTGCCAGCAGCGAGTGGGGGGTTGGTGAGCAGTACTTC. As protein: CASSEWGVGEQYF. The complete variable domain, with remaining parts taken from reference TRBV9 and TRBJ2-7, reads DSGVTQTPKHLITATGQRVTLRCSPRSGDLSVYWYQQSLDQGLQFLIQYYNGEERAKGNILERFSAQQFPDLHSELNLSSLELGDSALYFCASSEWGVGEQYFGPGTRLTVT.

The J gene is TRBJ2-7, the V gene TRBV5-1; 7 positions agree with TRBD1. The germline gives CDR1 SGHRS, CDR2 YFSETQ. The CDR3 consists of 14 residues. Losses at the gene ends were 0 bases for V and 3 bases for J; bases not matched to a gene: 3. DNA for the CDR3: TGCGCCAGCAGCTTGGACGGGGACAGCTACGAGCAGTACTTC. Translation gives CASSLDGDSYEQYF. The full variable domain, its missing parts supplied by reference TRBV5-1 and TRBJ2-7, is KAGVTQTPRYLIKTRGQQVTLSCSPISGHRSVSWYQQTPGQGLQFLFEYFSETQRNKGNFPGRFSGRQFSNSRSEMNVSTLELGDSALYLCASSLDGDSYEQYFGPGTRLTVT.

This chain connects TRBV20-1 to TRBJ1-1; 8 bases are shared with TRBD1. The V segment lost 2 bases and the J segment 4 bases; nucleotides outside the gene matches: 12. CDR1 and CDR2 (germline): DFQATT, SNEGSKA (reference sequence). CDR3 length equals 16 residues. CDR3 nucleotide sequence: TGCAGTGCTAGATCATCAGGACAGGGAATGGGCACTGAAGCTTTCTTT. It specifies CSARSSGQGMGTEAFF.

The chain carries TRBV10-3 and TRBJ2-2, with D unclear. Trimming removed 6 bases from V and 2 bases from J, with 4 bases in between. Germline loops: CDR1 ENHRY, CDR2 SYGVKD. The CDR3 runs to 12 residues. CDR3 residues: CAIRVNTGELFF. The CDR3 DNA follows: TGTGCCATCAGGGTCAACACCGGGGAGCTGTTTTTT.

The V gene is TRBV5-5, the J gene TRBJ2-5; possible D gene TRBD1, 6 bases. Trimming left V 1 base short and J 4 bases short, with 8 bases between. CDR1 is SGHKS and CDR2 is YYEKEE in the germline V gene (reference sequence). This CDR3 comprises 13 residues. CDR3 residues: CASSLQGTETQYF. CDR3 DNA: TGTGCCAGCAGCTTGCAGGGGACAGAGACCCAGTACTTC.